This record covers a single T cell receptor beta chain. CDR3 length: 15 amino acids. The V gene's germline CDR1 is MNHEY and CDR2 SVGAGI. V lost 6 bases and J 1 base, leaving 16 bases between the germline ends. Clones were sequenced by immunoSEQ multiplex PCR, and TCRdb holds only the in-frame ones, with some missing. The sample has about 51,000 clones, approximately 93% seen once. This entry is derived from a study of T cell changes during pregnancy in multiple sclerosis. The sequence was obtained from a female donor with multiple sclerosis, enrolled in a pregnancy study. The chain carries TRBV6-5 and TRBJ2-7; maybe TRBD1 (6 bases). The sequences come from peripheral blood, collected in the second trimester of pregnancy. In DNA form, the CDR3 reads TGTGCCAGCAGGCTAGGGACATACTATTCCTACGAGCAGTACTTC. Its protein is CASRLGTYYSYEQYF.